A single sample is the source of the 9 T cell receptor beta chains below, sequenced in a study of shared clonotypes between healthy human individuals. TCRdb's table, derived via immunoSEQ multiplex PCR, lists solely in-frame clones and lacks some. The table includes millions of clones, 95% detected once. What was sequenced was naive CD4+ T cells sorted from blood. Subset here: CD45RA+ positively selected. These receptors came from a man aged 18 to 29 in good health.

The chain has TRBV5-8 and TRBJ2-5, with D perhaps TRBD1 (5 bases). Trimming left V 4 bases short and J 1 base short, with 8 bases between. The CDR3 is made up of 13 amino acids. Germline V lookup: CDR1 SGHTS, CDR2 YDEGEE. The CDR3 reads CASSRQLQETQYF. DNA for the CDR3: TGTGCCAGCAGCCGACAGCTCCAAGAGACCCAGTACTTC. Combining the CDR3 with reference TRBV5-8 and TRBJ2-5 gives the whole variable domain EAGVTQSPTHLIKTRGQQATLRCSPISGHTSVYWYQQALGLGLQFLLWYDEGEERNRGNFPPRFSGRQFPNYSSELNVNALELEDSALYLCASSRQLQETQYFGPGTRLLVL.

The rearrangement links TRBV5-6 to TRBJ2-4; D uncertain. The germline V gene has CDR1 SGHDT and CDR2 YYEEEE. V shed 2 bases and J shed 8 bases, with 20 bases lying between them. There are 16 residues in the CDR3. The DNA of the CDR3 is TGTGCCAGCAGCTTAGACCGGGTAGGGAATCGGGACATTCAGTACTTC. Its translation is CASSLDRVGNRDIQYF. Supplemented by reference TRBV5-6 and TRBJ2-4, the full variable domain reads DAGVTQSPTHLIKTRGQQVTLRCSPKSGHDTVSWYQQALGQGPQFIFQYYEEEERQRGNFPDRFSGHQFPNYSSELNVNALLLGDSALYLCASSLDRVGNRDIQYFGAGTRLSVL.

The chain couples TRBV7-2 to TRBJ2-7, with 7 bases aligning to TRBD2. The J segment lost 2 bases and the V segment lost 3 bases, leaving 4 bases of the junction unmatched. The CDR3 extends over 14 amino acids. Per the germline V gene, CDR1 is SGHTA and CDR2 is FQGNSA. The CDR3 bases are TGTGCCAGCAGCTTCTCCGGGACTACCTACGAGCAGTACTTC. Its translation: CASSFSGTTYEQYF.

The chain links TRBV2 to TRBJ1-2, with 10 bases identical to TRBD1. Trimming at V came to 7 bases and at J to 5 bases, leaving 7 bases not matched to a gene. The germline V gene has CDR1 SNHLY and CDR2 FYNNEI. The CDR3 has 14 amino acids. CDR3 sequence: CASTGQGLLYGYTF. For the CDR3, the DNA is TGTGCCAGCACGGGACAGGGGCTCCTATATGGCTACACCTTC.

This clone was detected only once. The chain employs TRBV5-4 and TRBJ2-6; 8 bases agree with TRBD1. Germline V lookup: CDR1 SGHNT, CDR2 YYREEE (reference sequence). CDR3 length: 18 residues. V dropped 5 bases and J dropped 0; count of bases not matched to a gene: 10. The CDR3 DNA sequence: TGTGCCAGCAGGAAAGGACAGGGTTCTCTCTCTGGGGCCAACGTCCTGACTTTC. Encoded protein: CASRKGQGSLSGANVLTF.

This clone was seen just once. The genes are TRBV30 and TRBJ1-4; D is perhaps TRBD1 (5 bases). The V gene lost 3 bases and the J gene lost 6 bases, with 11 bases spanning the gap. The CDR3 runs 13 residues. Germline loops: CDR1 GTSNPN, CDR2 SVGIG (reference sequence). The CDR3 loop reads CAWSPDSYEKLFF. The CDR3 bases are TGTGCCTGGAGCCCCGACAGCTATGAAAAACTGTTTTTT.

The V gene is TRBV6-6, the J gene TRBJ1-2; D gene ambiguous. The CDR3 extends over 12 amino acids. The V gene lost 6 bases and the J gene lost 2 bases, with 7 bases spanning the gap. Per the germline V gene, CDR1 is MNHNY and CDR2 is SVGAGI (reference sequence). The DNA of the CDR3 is TGTGCCAGCAGCGAACAGAACTATGGCTACACCTTC. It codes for CASSEQNYGYTF.

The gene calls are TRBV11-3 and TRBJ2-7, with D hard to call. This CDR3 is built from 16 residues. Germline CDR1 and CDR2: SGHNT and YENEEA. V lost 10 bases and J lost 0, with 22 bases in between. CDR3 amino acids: CANLGFYDRRSYEQYF. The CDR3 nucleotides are TGTGCCAACCTAGGGTTCTACGACCGTCGCTCCTACGAGCAGTACTTC.

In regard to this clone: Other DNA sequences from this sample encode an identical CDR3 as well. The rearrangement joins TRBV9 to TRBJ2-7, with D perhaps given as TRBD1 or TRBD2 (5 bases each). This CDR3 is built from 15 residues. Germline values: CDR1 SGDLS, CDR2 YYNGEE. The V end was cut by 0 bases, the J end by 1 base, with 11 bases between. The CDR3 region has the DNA TGTGCCAGCAGCGTAGGAGGGACCGAGTCCTACGAGCAGTACTTC. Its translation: CASSVGGTESYEQYF.